The clone carrying this T cell receptor (beta chain) was counted a few times. What it binds is not known. Primers: 60 Vbeta forward and 13 Jbeta reverse. Repertoires were generated with immunoSEQ multiplex PCR, while TCRdb's copy carries only in-frame clones and drops some. The repertoire has 150,000 to 180,000 clones, roughly 80% of them found once; the top ten carry approximately 8%. The CDR3 has 15 amino acids. With 0 bases clipped from V and 4 bases from J, the junction kept 2 bases outside the gene matches. Germline CDR1 reads SGHRS; CDR2 reads YFSETQ. This record comes from a study of cytomegalovirus exposure and HLA in healthy donors. Study-wide points: The only immune exposure information that was available was CMV serostatus. Judged likely to be a sequencing artifact was a cluster of highly shared sequence variants.

This clonotype was obtained from a man younger than 45 in good health and CMV-seropositive. This chain links TRBV5-1 with TRBJ2-2; 8 bases align to TRBD2. Sequencing was performed on PBMCs. In nucleotides, the CDR3 is TGCGCCAGCAGCTTGGGTAGCGGGGTCACCGGGGAGCTGTTTTTT. This gives the protein CASSLGSGVTGELFF.